The 5 T cell receptor beta chains in this list originate from one sample, sequenced in a study of vaccination and CD4 T cells after COVID-19. Regarding treatment: 10-day PBMC culture with coronavirus spike peptide pools or control peptides (ViraFEST assay). Sequence data for DNA of cultured CD4+ T cells were generated by the Oncomine TCR Beta short-read assay. TCRdb processed the PCR reads anew with MiXCR; each CDR3 protein has one entry. The profile covers 15,000 or so distinct CDR3 sequences, with about two fifths appearing a single time and around 5.6% taken by the ten largest. These receptors are not linked to any known antigen. Sample: CD4+ T cells from blood, cultured in vitro, taken before SARS-CoV-2 vaccination. These receptors were obtained from a human donor who had recovered from COVID-19.

CDR3 DNA: TGTGCCAGCAGATCTACAGGAGTTGAGCAGTTCTTC. Its translation: CASRSTGVEQFF. The chain couples TRBV28 to TRBJ2-1; a possible D gene is TRBD1 (5 bases). Trimming shortened V by 6 bases and J by 9 bases, and 12 bases separated the two germline ends. Germline loops: CDR1 MDHEN, CDR2 SYDVKM. CDR3 length equals 12 residues.

As to this clonotype: Sequence at one end of the junction differs from germline and may be a read error. The V and J genes are TRBV20-1 and TRBJ2-2; 7 nucleotides align to TRBD1. CDR3 size: 15 residues. CDR1 and CDR2 (germline): DFQATT, SNEGSKA (reference sequence). CDR3 sequence reads: CSARDLRGRTGEPFF. The CDR3 nucleotides read TGCAGTGCTAGAGATCTGAGGGGGCGGACCGGGGAGCCGTTTTTT.

This chain joins TRBV6-1 and TRBJ2-1; weak D call: TRBD2 (5 bases). Trimming pared 6 bases from V and 4 bases from J, leaving 7 bases between. The CDR3 covers 12 residues. Germline V gene lookup returns CDR1 MNHNS and CDR2 SASEGT. This chain's CDR3 is CASRDSYNEQFF. CDR3 bases: TGTGCCAGCAGGGACTCATACAATGAGCAGTTCTTC.

The CDR3 loop is CSADGQGPDTQYF. The CDR3 coding sequence is TGCAGTGCTGACGGCCAGGGCCCAGATACGCAGTATTTT. The chain carries TRBV20-1 and TRBJ2-3; D may be TRBD1 (5 bases). CDR3 length: 13 amino acids. V lost 5 bases, J lost 4 bases, and 13 bases lay in between. CDR1 is DFQATT and CDR2 is SNEGSKA in the germline V gene (reference sequence).

CDR3 coding DNA: TGTGCCAGTAGTATAGATCTGGGGGTCTATGGCTACACCTTC. It yields the protein CASSIDLGVYGYTF. The chain carries TRBV19 and TRBJ1-2, with D tentatively TRBD1 (5 bases). Germline lookup yields CDR1 LNHDA and CDR2 SQIVND (reference sequence). V was shortened by 0 bases and J by 4 bases, with 9 bases between the two germline ends. This CDR3 comprises 14 residues.